This T cell receptor beta chain emerged from a study of cytomegalovirus exposure and HLA in healthy donors. Amplification used 60 Vbeta primers and 13 Jbeta primers. Repertoires were generated with immunoSEQ multiplex PCR, while TCRdb's copy carries only in-frame clones and drops some. The table shows about 120,000 clones, with 50% to 70% occurring only once. This CDR3 comprises 15 residues. V was pared by 6 bases and J by 3 bases, with 11 bases of the junction left unmatched. Germline V gene lookup returns CDR1 SGHRS and CDR2 YFSETQ. This receptor was obtained from a woman aged 40 to 50 in good health and CMV-seropositive. The sequenced sample was PBMCs. The genes are TRBV5-1 and TRBJ2-7; TRBD1 matches 8 bases. CDR3 sequence: CASTRGQGRYYEQYF. The CDR3 DNA sequence: TGCGCCAGCACCCGTGGACAGGGTCGGTACTACGAGCAGTACTTC.